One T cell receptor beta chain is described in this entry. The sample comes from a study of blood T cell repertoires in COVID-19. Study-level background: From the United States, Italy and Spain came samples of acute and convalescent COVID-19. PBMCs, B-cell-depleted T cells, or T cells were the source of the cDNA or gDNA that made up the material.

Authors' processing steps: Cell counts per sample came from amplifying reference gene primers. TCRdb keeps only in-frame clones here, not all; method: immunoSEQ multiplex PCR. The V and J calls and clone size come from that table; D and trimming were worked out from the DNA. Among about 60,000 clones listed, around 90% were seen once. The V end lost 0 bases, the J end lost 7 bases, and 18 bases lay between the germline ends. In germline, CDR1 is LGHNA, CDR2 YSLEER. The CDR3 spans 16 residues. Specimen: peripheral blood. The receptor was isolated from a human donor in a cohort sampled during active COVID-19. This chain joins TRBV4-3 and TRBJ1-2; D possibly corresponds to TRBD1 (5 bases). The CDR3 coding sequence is TGCGCCAGCAGCCAAGAAATTGGGGCAGGGCTCGGTGGCTACACCTTC. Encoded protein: CASSQEIGAGLGGYTF.